This T cell receptor (beta chain) was sequenced in a study of T-cell reconstitution after alpha-beta-depleted transplantation in children. Using unique molecular identifiers, the investigators prepared the TCRbeta library. TCRdb reanalysed the PCR reads using MiXCR and keeps one entry per CDR3 protein. This sample has 190,000 or so distinct CDR3 sequences, with roughly 6.3% found just once. This clonotype was observed at least ten times. The target antigen is unknown. CDR3 length equals 16 residues. The germline V and J ends were trimmed by 5 bases and 5 bases, with 20 bases remaining between them. CDR1 is MDHEN, CDR2 SYDVKM, per germline. Findings and caveats of the study: Reports say that about two months after transplant, the alpha-beta T cells came out of several hundred graft clones that had expanded. Newly produced T cells mostly provided counts and TCRbeta diversity after one year, as hyperexpanded clones declined. At day 60, the high TCRbeta diversity found in some patients originated from recipient T cells and thymic progenitors that had survived.

The sequence derives from a girl under three years old with combined immunodeficiency, due to receive a stem cell transplant. The sequencing here drew on PBMCs, taken before TCRalphabeta/CD19-depleted stem cell transplant. The chain is built from TRBV28 and TRBJ2-3, with unresolved D. CDR3 DNA sequence: TGTGCCAGCAGTAGAACAGTGTCCGGGTCAGAAGATACGCAGTATTTT. Translation gives CASSRTVSGSEDTQYF.